Below are 18 T cell receptor beta chains sequenced from a single sample in a study of early T cells in non-severe SARS-CoV-2 infection. TCRdb re-derived calls from the 5' RACE reads in MiXCR, one entry per CDR3 protein. This table has about 68,000 distinct CDR3 sequences, less than 15% appearing once. Source material: whole blood. These receptors all come from an adult who was a healthcare worker with PCR-confirmed SARS-CoV-2 infection or an uninfected control (not recorded which).

The chain uses TRBV6-2 or TRBV6-3 and TRBJ1-6; D is unclear. From germline, CDR1 is MNHEY and CDR2 SVGEGT. V shed 6 bases and J shed 0 bases, with 15 bases lying between them. This CDR3 contains 17 residues. CDR3 DNA: TGTGCCAGCAGCAAAAACCAACGGAGCTCCTATAATTCACCCCTCCACTTT. Its protein is CASSKNQRSSYNSPLHF.

Many counts were recorded for this clonotype. The chain recombines TRBV3-1 with TRBJ2-7, with D perhaps TRBD2 (6 bases). CDR3 length: 12 amino acids. The ends were cut back, 3 bases at V and 6 bases at J, with 9 bases in the middle. Germline V lookup: CDR1 LGHDT, CDR2 YNNKEL (reference sequence). The CDR3: CASSQISGEQYF. The CDR3, as DNA: TGTGCCAGCAGCCAGATTAGCGGCGAGCAGTACTTC.

This clonotype appeared many times. The V call is TRBV30, the J call TRBJ2-7, with a tentative D call TRBD1 (5 bases). V shed 4 bases and J shed 6 bases, with 19 bases lying between them. Germline CDR1 is GTSNPN and CDR2 is SVGIG (reference sequence). There are 14 residues in the CDR3. The CDR3 coding sequence is TGTGCCTGGACCCTTCCAGGGCTTGCAGGCGAGCAGTACTTC. Residues: CAWTLPGLAGEQYF.

The V gene is TRBV10-3, the J gene TRBJ1-1, with 10 bases that match TRBD1. The CDR3 loop spans 17 amino acids. Trimming cost V 4 bases and J 0 bases; bases outside gene matches: 8. The germline CDR1 and CDR2 sequences are ENHRY and SYGVKD. CDR3 sequence (DNA): TGTGCCATCAGTGCCCGGGACAGGGGTCACCTGAACACTGAAGCTTTCTTT. Residues: CAISARDRGHLNTEAFF.

This clonotype was seen a handful of times. The chain couples TRBV6-5 to TRBJ2-5; TRBD1 matches 10 bases. This CDR3 is built from 15 residues. V was clipped by 2 bases and J by 4 bases; unmatched bases: 4. Germline V gene sequence: CDR1 MNHEY, CDR2 SVGAGI. CDR3 nucleotides: TGTGCCAGCAGTTACCCATGGGACAGGGGAGAGACCCAGTACTTC. Amino acids: CASSYPWDRGETQYF.

This chain uses TRBV12-3 or TRBV12-4 with TRBJ2-1; D call uncertain. The V end was cut by 8 bases, the J end by 0 bases, with 8 bases between. The CDR3 runs to 13 residues. CDR3 residues: CASGTSSYNEQFF. The CDR3 bases are TGTGCCAGCGGAACGAGCTCCTACAATGAGCAGTTCTTC.

This clonotype was picked up a small number of times. V usage is TRBV7-2 and J usage is TRBJ2-7, with 7 positions matching TRBD1. From germline, CDR1 is SGHTA and CDR2 FQGNSA. Trimming cost V 5 bases and J 1 base; bases outside gene matches: 8. CDR3 size: 15 residues. This CDR3 reads CASSQNRGNSYEQYF. The CDR3 DNA is TGTGCCAGCAGCCAAAACAGGGGTAATTCCTACGAGCAGTACTTC.

This clonotype was seen a few times. The chain links TRBV30 to TRBJ1-5; D gene uncertain. V was trimmed by 4 bases and J by 3 bases, leaving 10 bases between them. This CDR3 has 13 amino acids. Germline V gene data show CDR1 as GTSNPN and CDR2 as SVGIG (reference sequence). The DNA of the CDR3 is TGTGCCTGGACCAAAGACCCCAATCAGCCCCAGCATTTT. The encoded protein is CAWTKDPNQPQHF.

This clonotype was counted between two and nine times. The V call is TRBV29-1, the J call TRBJ2-2, with 9 bases lining up with TRBD2. Germline V gene sequence: CDR1 SQVTM, CDR2 ANQGSEA. The CDR3 has 14 residues. J gave up 7 bases and V 6 bases, and 9 bases lay outside the gene matches. CDR3: CSVPGTSTLGELFF. The CDR3, as DNA: TGCAGCGTACCCGGGACTAGCACTCTCGGGGAGCTGTTTTTT.

As concerns this clonotype: One base away lies a much larger clone, so this may be a sequencing read error. V gene TRBV5-1 combines with J gene TRBJ1-4, with 10 bases identical to TRBD1. This CDR3 is built from 14 residues. Germline V gives CDR1 SGHRS, CDR2 YFSETQ. V gave up 4 bases and J gave up 8 bases; unmatched junction bases: 5. The CDR3 nucleotides read TGCGCCAGCAGCGCGGACAGGGGGGTAGAAAAACTGTTTTTT. It is translated as CASSADRGVEKLFF.

This clonotype was detected a few times. The J gene is TRBJ1-1, the V gene TRBV6-4, with D perhaps TRBD1 (6 bases). V lost 0 bases and J 7 bases, leaving 12 bases between the germline ends. This CDR3 comprises 14 residues. Germline-derived CDR1 and CDR2 are MRHNA and SNTAGT. The CDR3 DNA is TGTGCCAGCAGTGACTCATATGGGGGACATGAAGCTTTCTTT. It is translated as CASSDSYGGHEAFF.

This clonotype was picked up a small number of times. The chain combines TRBV3-1 with TRBJ2-7; D tentatively fits TRBD1 or TRBD2 (5 bases each). The CDR3 is made up of 13 amino acids. V lost 4 bases and J lost 6, with 13 bases in between. Germline V gene sequence: CDR1 LGHDT, CDR2 YNNKEL (reference sequence). The DNA of the CDR3 is TGTGCCAGCAGCCCGGGACCGCCGGGCGAGCAGTACTTC. This encodes CASSPGPPGEQYF.

The chain uses TRBV2 and TRBJ2-2; D uncertain. CDR3 length: 14 amino acids. Per germline, CDR1 SNHLY and CDR2 FYNNEI. V dropped 6 bases and J dropped 6 bases, with 14 bases sitting between them. The CDR3 region has the DNA TGTGCCAGCAGCCTGAAGGGATTCGCCGGGGAGCTGTTTTTT. It translates to CASSLKGFAGELFF.

The rearrangement joins TRBV27 to TRBJ2-3, with D uncertain. The V end lost 3 bases, the J end lost 0 bases, and 7 bases lay between the germline ends. Germline assignment: CDR1 MNHEY and CDR2 SMNVEV (reference sequence). This CDR3 is 14 amino acids long. CDR3: CASSFLPSTDTQYF. In DNA, the CDR3 is TGTGCCAGCAGTTTTCTCCCAAGCACAGATACGCAGTATTTT.

The chain joins TRBV6-5 to TRBJ2-1; TRBD2 matches at 9 bases. Germline V CDR1 and CDR2: MNHEY, SVGAGI. The CDR3 runs to 15 residues. With 6 bases clipped from V and 7 bases from J, the junction kept 10 bases outside the gene matches. The CDR3 region has the DNA TGTGCCAGCAGCCACCTAGCGGGGTCTCAGAATGAGCAGTTCTTC. This translates into CASSHLAGSQNEQFF.

This clonotype was found a few times. The V gene is TRBV29-1, the J gene TRBJ2-2; D is perhaps TRBD2 (6 bases). The CDR3 runs 15 residues. The ends were cut back, 6 bases at V and 4 bases at J, with 18 bases in the middle. CDR1 is SQVTM and CDR2 is ANQGSEA in the germline V gene. The CDR3 coding sequence is TGCAGCGTGGCCCCAATCGGGGGAGCCACCGGGGAGCTGTTTTTT. This codes for CSVAPIGGATGELFF.

This rearrangement joins TRBV3-1 to TRBJ2-5, with D unresolved. Deletions cut 3 bases from V and 1 base from J, with 9 bases between. The CDR3 spans 14 residues. Germline loops: CDR1 LGHDT, CDR2 YNNKEL (reference sequence). The CDR3 protein is CASSHSSAQETQYF. Written as DNA, the CDR3 is TGTGCCAGCAGCCACTCAAGCGCCCAAGAGACCCAGTACTTC.

This clonotype was counted a few times. This chain links TRBV7-2 with TRBJ1-6; 7 nucleotides match TRBD1. This CDR3 comprises 16 residues. The J segment lost 0 bases and the V segment lost 4 bases, leaving 3 bases of the junction unmatched. Germline CDR1 and CDR2: SGHTA and FQGNSA. The CDR3: CASSSGDSSYNSPLHF. CDR3 sequence (DNA): TGTGCCAGCAGCTCAGGGGACAGCTCCTATAATTCACCCCTCCACTTT.